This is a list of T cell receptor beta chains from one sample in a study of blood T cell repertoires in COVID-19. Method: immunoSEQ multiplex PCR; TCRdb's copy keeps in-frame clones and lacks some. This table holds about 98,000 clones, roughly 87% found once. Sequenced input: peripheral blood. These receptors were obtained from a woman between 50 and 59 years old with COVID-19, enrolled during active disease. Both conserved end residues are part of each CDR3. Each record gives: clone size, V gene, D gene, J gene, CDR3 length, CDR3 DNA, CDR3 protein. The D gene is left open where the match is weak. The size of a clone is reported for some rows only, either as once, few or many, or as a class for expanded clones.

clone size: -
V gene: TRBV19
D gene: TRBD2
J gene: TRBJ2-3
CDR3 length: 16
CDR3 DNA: TGTGCCAGTAGCCCCGCCCTAGCGGGGGGCACAGATACGCAGTATTTT
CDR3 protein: CASSPALAGGTDTQYF

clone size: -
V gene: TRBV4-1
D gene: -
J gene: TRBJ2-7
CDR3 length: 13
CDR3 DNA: TGCGCCAGCAGCCAAGGATTGGCGGGGGAGCAGTACTTC
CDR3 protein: CASSQGLAGEQYF

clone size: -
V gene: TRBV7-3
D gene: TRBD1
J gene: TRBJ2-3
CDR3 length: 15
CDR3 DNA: TGTGCCAGCAGCTTAGAAGGGGGCCACGTCGGTACGCAGTATTTT
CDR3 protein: CASSLEGGHVGTQYF

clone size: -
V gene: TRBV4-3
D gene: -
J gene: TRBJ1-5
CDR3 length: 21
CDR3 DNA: TGCGCCAGCAGCCAAGATCGGGTGGGGCAAGGGATGGGCTATAGCAATCAGCCCCAGCATTTT
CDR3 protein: CASSQDRVGQGMGYSNQPQHF

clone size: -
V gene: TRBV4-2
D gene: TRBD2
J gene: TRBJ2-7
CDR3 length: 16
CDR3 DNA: TGTGCCAGCAGCCAAGGGGGACTAGCGGGGAATTACGAGCAGTACTTC
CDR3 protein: CASSQGGLAGNYEQYF

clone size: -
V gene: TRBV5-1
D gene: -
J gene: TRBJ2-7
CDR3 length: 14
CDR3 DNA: TGCGCCAGCAGCTTGGTACAGGGCGCCTACGAGCAGTACTTC
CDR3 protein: CASSLVQGAYEQYF

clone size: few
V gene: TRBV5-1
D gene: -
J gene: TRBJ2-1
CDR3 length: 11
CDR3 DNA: TGCGCCAGCAGCGCCAGGGTCGAGCAGTTCTTC
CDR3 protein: CASSARVEQFF

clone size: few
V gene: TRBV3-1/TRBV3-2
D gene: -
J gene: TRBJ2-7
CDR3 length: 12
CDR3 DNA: TGTGCCAGCAGCCAAGGAGGGGGCGAGCAGTACTTC
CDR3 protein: CASSQGGGEQYF

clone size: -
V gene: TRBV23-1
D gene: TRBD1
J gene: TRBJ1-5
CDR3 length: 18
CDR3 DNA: TGCGCCAGCGGGCCTGCTGGACAGGGAGTATATAGCAATCAGCCCCAGCATTTT
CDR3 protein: CASGPAGQGVYSNQPQHF

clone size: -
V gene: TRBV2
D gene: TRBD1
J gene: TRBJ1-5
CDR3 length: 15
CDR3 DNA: TGTGCCAGCAGTGCGGACAGGGATGGTGTTCAGCCCCAGCATTTT
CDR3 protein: CASSADRDGVQPQHF

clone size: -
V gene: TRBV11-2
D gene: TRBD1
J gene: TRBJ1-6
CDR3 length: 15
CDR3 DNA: TGTGCCAGCAGCCGCCGGGACAGGGGGGATTCACCCCTCCACTTT
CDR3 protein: CASSRRDRGDSPLHF

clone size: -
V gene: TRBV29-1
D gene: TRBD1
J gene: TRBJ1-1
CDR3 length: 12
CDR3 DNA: TGCAGCGGGATGACAGGGGGAAATGAAGCTTTCTTT
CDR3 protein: CSGMTGGNEAFF

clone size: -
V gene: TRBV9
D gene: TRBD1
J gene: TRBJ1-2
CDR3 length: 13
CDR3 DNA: TGTGCCAGTTCGACAGGGGGAACGGTTGGCTACACCTTC
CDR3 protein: CASSTGGTVGYTF

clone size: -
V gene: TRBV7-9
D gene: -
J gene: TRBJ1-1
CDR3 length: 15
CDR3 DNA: TGTGCCAGCAGCATATCAGGGGTAAGCGACACTGAAGCTTTCTTT
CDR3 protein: CASSISGVSDTEAFF